This section outlines one TCR beta chain sequence together with its context. These data belong to a study of blood T cell repertoires in COVID-19. CDR3 length: 14 amino acids. The germline gives CDR1 MNHEY, CDR2 SMNVEV (reference sequence). The V gene end was trimmed by 2 bases and the J gene end by 3 bases; junction bases not matched to a gene: 4. Assay: immunoSEQ multiplex PCR; the TCRdb copy retains only in-frame clones and omits some. The sample shows about 360,000 clones, 65% to 90% of them seen only once. The V call is TRBV27, the J call TRBJ2-7; 7 bases are shared with TRBD1. This receptor was taken from a woman aged 55-69 years with COVID-19, enrolled during active disease. Sequenced material: peripheral blood. The CDR3 is CASSLMGQIYEQYF. The CDR3 DNA reads TGTGCCAGCAGTTTAATGGGACAGATCTACGAGCAGTACTTC.